Below are 18 T cell receptor beta chains sequenced from a single sample in a study of T cells in Graves' hyperthyroidism and ophthalmopathy. TCR beta CDR3 region amplification was performed from RNA transcripts. In the first-round RT-PCR of the TCR CDR3, the HTBI primer set was used. TCRdb reprocessed the multiplex PCR reads with MiXCR, giving one entry per CDR3 protein. The table includes 650,000 to 750,000 distinct CDR3 sequences, 11% to 15% detected once. Sequencing was performed on blood. Source of these receptors: a woman aged 18-35 years with Graves' hyperthyroidism.

In nucleotides, the CDR3 is TGTGCCAGCAGTGGGGTCAGGGCTAATGAAAAACTGTTTTTT. Encoded protein: CASSGVRANEKLFF. The chain carries TRBV6-1 and TRBJ1-4; weak D call: TRBD1 (5 bases). The CDR3 consists of 14 residues. Trimming left V 4 bases short and J 3 bases short, with 9 bases between. The germline gives CDR1 MNHNS, CDR2 SASEGT.

The chain recombines TRBV27 with TRBJ2-7; 10 positions agree with TRBD2. CDR1 and CDR2 from the germline V gene are MNHEY and SMNVEV (reference sequence). J gave up 4 bases and V 1 base, and 4 bases lay outside the gene matches. The CDR3 has 15 amino acids. CDR3 in DNA: TGTGCCAGCAGTTTATACCTAGCGGGAGTTTACGAGCAGTACTTC. Translating gives CASSLYLAGVYEQYF.

This chain links TRBV20-1 with TRBJ2-4, with 11 bases that match TRBD1. The CDR3 totals 18 residues. Germline CDR1 and CDR2: DFQATT and SNEGSKA (reference sequence). V dropped 3 bases and J dropped 2; count of bases not matched to a gene: 12. DNA for the CDR3: TGCAGTGCTAGTCGGGGTGGGGGACAGGGGGTCACCAAAAACATTCAGTACTTC. It translates to CSASRGGGQGVTKNIQYF.

The V and J genes are TRBV11-2 and TRBJ2-7, with D perhaps matching TRBD1 (5 bases). The germline CDR1 and CDR2 sequences are SGHAT and FQNNGV. The CDR3 length is 16 residues. V lost 3 bases and J lost 4, with 19 bases in between. CDR3: CASSFRYGQGNYEQYF. The CDR3 region has the DNA TGTGCCAGCAGCTTTCGGTACGGGCAGGGCAATTACGAGCAGTACTTC.

This clonotype was counted ten times or more. V is TRBV27 and J is TRBJ1-5; D may be TRBD1 (5 bases). The V and J ends lost 10 bases and 7 bases respectively, with 20 bases between them. The CDR3 has 14 amino acids. The germline V gene has CDR1 MNHEY and CDR2 SMNVEV (reference sequence). The DNA of the CDR3 is TGTGCCACTGGAGATGGGGGGGTCTGGCAGCCCCAGCATTTT. It encodes CATGDGGVWQPQHF.

This clonotype was observed a few times. The chain couples TRBV18 to TRBJ2-1; D perhaps matches TRBD2 (6 bases). CDR3 length equals 15 residues. Per the germline V gene, CDR1 is KGHSH and CDR2 is LQKENI. Trimming took 8 bases from V and 7 from J, leaving 21 bases between them. CDR3 amino acids: CASTATRPLGNEQFF. As DNA, the CDR3 is TGTGCCAGCACCGCGACTAGGCCCTTAGGGAATGAGCAGTTCTTC.

This clonotype has just a few counts. This chain uses TRBV14 with TRBJ2-7; 8 bases agree with TRBD1. This CDR3 is built from 15 residues. The germline gives CDR1 SGHDN, CDR2 FVKESK. V shed 3 bases, J shed 5 bases, and the junction held 9 bases outside the gene matches. CDR3 sequence reads: CASSHPTGEKDEQYF. Written as DNA, the CDR3 is TGTGCCAGCAGCCACCCGACAGGGGAGAAAGACGAGCAGTACTTC.

In this sample, this clonotype turned up many times. This chain uses TRBV7-2 with TRBJ1-1; TRBD1 matches 7 bases. The CDR3 sequence is 18 residues long. Germline CDR1 SGHTA, CDR2 FQGNSA. Unmatched junction bases numbered 20, after V lost 3 bases and J lost 7 bases. In DNA form, the CDR3 reads TGTGCCAGCAGCTTCACCATGGCGAAGGGACAGTCAAACCGTGAAGCTTTCTTT. Its translation: CASSFTMAKGQSNREAFF.

This clonotype was seen at least ten times. This sequence joins TRBV18 and TRBJ2-4; perhaps TRBD2 as D (5 bases). Germline V gene data show CDR1 as KGHSH and CDR2 as LQKENI. This CDR3 has 12 amino acids. V dropped 5 bases and J dropped 8 bases, with 10 bases sitting between them. The CDR3 DNA reads as TGTGCCAGCTCATCTATCGGGGACATTCAGTACTTC. As protein: CASSSIGDIQYF.

The rearrangement uses TRBV4-3 and TRBJ2-7, with TRBD1 matching 10 bases. Germline CDR1 reads LGHNA; CDR2 reads YSLEER. After removal of 4 bases from V and 5 bases from J, the junction contained 5 bases not matched to a gene. The CDR3 totals 14 residues. DNA of the CDR3: TGCGCCAGCAGCCGCCGGACAGGGGGTAACGAGCAGTACTTC. It translates to CASSRRTGGNEQYF.

Ten or more counts support this clonotype. CDR3 amino acids: CASSPERRGTDTQYF. The CDR3 DNA sequence: TGTGCCAGCAGCCCGGAGCGGAGAGGCACAGATACGCAGTATTTT. V gene TRBV28 combines with J gene TRBJ2-3; D may be TRBD2 (5 bases). Deletions cut 6 bases from V and 1 base from J, with 14 bases between. The CDR3 spans 15 residues. Per germline, CDR1 MDHEN and CDR2 SYDVKM.

This chain uses TRBV19 with TRBJ2-4, with D tentatively TRBD1 or TRBD2 (5 bases each). The germline V and J ends were trimmed by 3 bases and 0 bases, with 21 bases remaining between them. The CDR3 covers 19 residues. Germline loops: CDR1 LNHDA, CDR2 SQIVND (reference sequence). The CDR3 here is CASSIGAVRATLAKNIQYF. For the CDR3, the DNA is TGTGCCAGTAGTATTGGGGCCGTGAGGGCGACGCTAGCCAAAAACATTCAGTACTTC.

At least ten counts were recorded for this clonotype. This rearrangement joins TRBV18 to TRBJ2-1; unclear D gene. V was shortened by 3 bases and J by 5 bases, with 20 bases between the two germline ends. Germline V gives CDR1 KGHSH, CDR2 LQKENI. The CDR3 length is 17 residues. CDR3 sequence (DNA): TGTGCCAGCTCACCCCGAAGAGCAGCCCCTTCACACAATGAGCAGTTCTTC. Translation gives CASSPRRAAPSHNEQFF.

This clonotype was counted only a few times. The gene calls are TRBV19 and TRBJ1-1; the D is unclear. CDR1 and CDR2 from the germline V gene are LNHDA and SQIVND (reference sequence). The germline V and J ends were trimmed by 3 bases and 4 bases, with 12 bases remaining between them. CDR3 length: 14 amino acids. As DNA, the CDR3 is TGTGCCAGTAGTATCGGACGCCTAGGCACTGAAGCTTTCTTT. It specifies CASSIGRLGTEAFF.

The chain links TRBV6-2 or TRBV6-3 to TRBJ2-1; possible D gene TRBD1, 5 bases. This CDR3 spans 13 amino acids. Trimming took off 6 bases at V and 4 bases at J, with 10 bases between the two ends. Germline CDR1 is MNHEY and CDR2 is SVGEGT. The CDR3 loop reads CASRGLVYNEQFF. The CDR3 DNA reads TGTGCCAGCAGGGGGCTAGTTTACAATGAGCAGTTCTTC.

This clonotype was detected ten times or more. The chain employs TRBV7-3 and TRBJ2-3, with 12 bases matching TRBD2. The V gene end was trimmed by 5 bases and the J gene end by 3 bases; junction bases not matched to a gene: 12. CDR1 SGHTA and CDR2 FQGTGA come from the germline V gene. The CDR3 extends over 18 amino acids. The CDR3, as DNA: TGTGCCAGCAGCCCCGGACTAGCGGGAACTATAGTGACAGATACGCAGTATTTT. Translated: CASSPGLAGTIVTDTQYF.

The rearrangement links TRBV24-1 to TRBJ2-3; perhaps TRBD2 as D (6 bases). V lost 5 bases and J 1 base, leaving 15 bases between the germline ends. This CDR3 has 16 amino acids. Germline values: CDR1 KGHDR, CDR2 SFDVKD. Written as DNA, the CDR3 is TGTGCCACCAGTGCGAGCGGTTGGGGGGGCACAGATACGCAGTATTTT. Translation: CATSASGWGGTDTQYF.

This chain joins TRBV5-6 and TRBJ2-3; D is perhaps TRBD1 (6 bases). Trimming took 2 bases from V and 2 from J, leaving 9 bases between them. CDR3 size: 14 residues. Per the germline V gene, CDR1 is SGHDT and CDR2 is YYEEEE. The CDR3 DNA reads as TGTGCCAGCAGCTTCCAGGGGTACACAGATACGCAGTATTTT. Residues: CASSFQGYTDTQYF.